This T cell receptor beta chain was retrieved from a study of T cells after yellow fever vaccination. Germline CDR1 ENHRY, CDR2 SYGVKD. The CDR3 extends over 16 amino acids. J lost 8 bases, V lost 2 bases, and 14 bases had no gene match. MiXCR, applied by TCRdb to the 5' RACE reads, yields one record per CDR3 protein. The sample has around 320,000 distinct CDR3 sequences, roughly 9% seen once; the top ten hold around 3.1%. The chain is built from TRBV10-3 and TRBJ1-2, with 7 bases fitting TRBD1. Specimen: CD4+ T cells sorted from PBMCs, collected 5 days after the yellow fever booster vaccination. The TCR originated in a man younger than 35 who received the YFV17D yellow fever vaccine. CDR3 in DNA: TGTGCCATCAGTGAGGCGAGGGACAGATCCTATGGCGGCTACACCTTC. This encodes CAISEARDRSYGGYTF.